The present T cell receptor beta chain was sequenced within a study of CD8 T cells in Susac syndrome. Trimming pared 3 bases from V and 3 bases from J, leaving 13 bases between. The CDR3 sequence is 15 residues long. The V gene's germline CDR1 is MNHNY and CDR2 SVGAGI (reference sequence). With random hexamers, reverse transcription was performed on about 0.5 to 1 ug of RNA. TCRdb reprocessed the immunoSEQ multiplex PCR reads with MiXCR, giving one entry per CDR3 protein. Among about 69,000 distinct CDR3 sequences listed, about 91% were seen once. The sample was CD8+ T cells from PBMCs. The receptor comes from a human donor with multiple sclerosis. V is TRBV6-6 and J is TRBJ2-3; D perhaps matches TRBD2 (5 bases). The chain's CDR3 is CASSYFRRNTDTQYF. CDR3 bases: TGTGCCAGCAGTTATTTTCGGAGGAATACAGATACGCAGTATTTT.